The next 26 T cell receptor beta chains were all read from a single sample in a study of cytomegalovirus exposure and HLA in healthy donors. 13 Jbeta primers and 60 Vbeta primers were used for the PCR. Repertoires were generated with immunoSEQ multiplex PCR, while TCRdb's copy carries only in-frame clones and drops some. This sample has nearly 300,000 clones, with about nine tenths found just once. The source material was PBMCs. These receptors all stem from a man aged 35-49 years in good health and CMV-seropositive.

This chain connects TRBV10-2 to TRBJ2-7, with D maybe TRBD2 (6 bases). The V end lost 0 bases, the J end lost 5 bases, and 14 bases lay between the germline ends. The CDR3 is 15 amino acids. Germline V gene sequence: CDR1 WSHSY, CDR2 SAAADI. CDR3 residues: CASSESAGSVDEQYF. The DNA for the CDR3 is TGCGCCAGCAGTGAGTCCGCGGGATCCGTAGACGAGCAGTACTTC.

This chain joins TRBV12-5 and TRBJ1-4, with 11 bases fitting TRBD1. The CDR3 has 16 amino acids. In germline, CDR1 is LGHNT, CDR2 FRNRAP. V gave up 1 base and J gave up 8 bases; unmatched junction bases: 6. The CDR3 is CASGLGTGGVREKLFF. The CDR3 coding sequence is TGTGCTAGTGGTTTGGGGACAGGGGGCGTTCGGGAAAAACTGTTTTTT.

The chain employs TRBV27 and TRBJ2-7; a weak D match, TRBD1 (6 bases). The CDR3 runs to 18 residues. From germline, CDR1 is MNHEY and CDR2 SMNVEV (reference sequence). The V gene lost 5 bases and the J gene lost 0 bases, with 23 bases spanning the gap. CDR3 nucleotide sequence: TGTGCCAGCAGTCCCACCCTCGGCAGGGGATATTCCTCCTACGAGCAGTACTTC. Amino acids: CASSPTLGRGYSSYEQYF.

The rearrangement uses TRBV5-6 and TRBJ2-7; TRBD1 might be the D (6 bases). Germline values: CDR1 SGHDT, CDR2 YYEEEE. The ends were cut back, 4 bases at V and 5 bases at J, with 10 bases in the middle. The CDR3 runs to 12 residues. For the CDR3, the DNA is TGTGCCAGCAGCCAGGGGTACCACGAGCAGTACTTC. Amino acid sequence: CASSQGYHEQYF. Filled out from reference TRBV5-6 and TRBJ2-7, the complete variable domain reads DAGVTQSPTHLIKTRGQQVTLRCSPKSGHDTVSWYQQALGQGPQFIFQYYEEEERQRGNFPDRFSGHQFPNYSSELNVNALLLGDSALYLCASSQGYHEQYFGPGTRLTVT.

The V gene is TRBV7-2, the J gene TRBJ2-5, with 14 bases matching TRBD2. From germline, CDR1 is SGHTA and CDR2 FQGNSA. Trimming removed 3 bases from V and 6 bases from J; junction bases left unmatched: 6. The CDR3 has 16 amino acids. The CDR3 DNA follows: TGTGCCAGCAGCTTGAGGACTAGCGGGAGGACGAAGACCCAGTACTTC. Its translation: CASSLRTSGRTKTQYF.

The chain joins TRBV5-6 to TRBJ2-7; 7 bases align to TRBD2. This CDR3 is built from 14 residues. From germline, CDR1 is SGHDT and CDR2 YYEEEE. V gave up 4 bases and J gave up 5 bases; unmatched junction bases: 9. For the CDR3, the DNA is TGTGCCAGCAGCCAGCTGGGAGGGCCCCACGAGCAGTACTTC. Translated: CASSQLGGPHEQYF.

The chain combines TRBV2 with TRBJ1-4, with D possibly being TRBD1 (6 bases). V lost 6 bases, J lost 4 bases, and 12 bases lay in between. Germline CDR1 and CDR2: SNHLY and FYNNEI. This CDR3 is 14 amino acids long. CDR3 in amino acids: CASSRQAFNEKLFF. CDR3 in DNA: TGTGCCAGCAGCCGACAGGCCTTTAATGAAAAACTGTTTTTT.

This clone was seen a single time. The rearrangement uses TRBV5-1 and TRBJ1-5; D is possibly TRBD1 (6 bases). From germline, CDR1 is SGHRS and CDR2 YFSETQ. The CDR3 covers 15 residues. V lost 0 bases and J 3 bases, leaving 10 bases between the germline ends. The CDR3 reads CASSLGTALNQPQHF. CDR3 DNA sequence: TGCGCCAGCAGCTTGGGGACAGCCCTCAATCAGCCCCAGCATTTT.

This clone has just one count. The V call is TRBV7-2, the J call TRBJ2-1, with D perhaps TRBD1 (6 bases). Per the germline V gene, CDR1 is SGHTA and CDR2 is FQGNSA. This CDR3 comprises 17 residues. V lost 4 bases, J lost 8 bases, and 24 bases lay in between. The CDR3 protein is CASSSRPVGAVGDEQFF. The CDR3 bases are TGTGCCAGCAGCTCTAGGCCCGTGGGGGCCGTAGGGGATGAGCAGTTCTTC. Drawing the rest from reference TRBV7-2 and TRBJ2-1, the complete variable domain is GAGVSQSPSNKVTEKGKDVELRCDPISGHTALYWYRQSLGQGLEFLIYFQGNSAPDKSGLPSDRFSAERTGGSVSTLTIQRTQQEDSAVYLCASSSRPVGAVGDEQFFGPGTRLTVL.

This sequence joins TRBV5-1 and TRBJ2-7; 7 bases line up with TRBD1. Germline CDR1 SGHRS, CDR2 YFSETQ. After removal of 4 bases from V and 5 bases from J, the junction contained 15 bases not matched to a gene. The CDR3 consists of 16 residues. The CDR3 loop is CASSHRTGRSPNEQYF. CDR3 sequence (DNA): TGCGCCAGCAGCCATCGGACAGGCCGGAGCCCCAACGAGCAGTACTTC.

This clone was picked up one time. This chain uses TRBV11-2 with TRBJ2-2; D might be TRBD2 (7 bases). The V gene's germline CDR1 is SGHAT and CDR2 FQNNGV. CDR3 length: 14 amino acids. Trimming took off 7 bases at V and 7 bases at J, with 16 bases between the two ends. The CDR3 loop reads CASTQRGGGGELFF. The CDR3 nucleotides are TGTGCCAGCACCCAGAGGGGGGGCGGCGGGGAGCTGTTTTTT.

The V and J genes are TRBV15 and TRBJ1-6, with a tentative D call TRBD1 (5 bases). The CDR3 covers 15 residues. Germline V gene sequence: CDR1 LNHNV, CDR2 YYDKDF (reference sequence). Trimming removed 1 base from V and 4 bases from J, with 8 bases in between. DNA for the CDR3: TGTGCCACCAGCAGAGGAGGGACTTATAATTCACCCCTCCACTTT. This encodes CATSRGGTYNSPLHF.

The chain carries TRBV30 and TRBJ1-2, with a weak D call TRBD1 (5 bases). Germline V gene data show CDR1 as GTSNPN and CDR2 as SVGIG (reference sequence). V lost 3 bases, J lost 4 bases, and 18 bases lay in between. There are 15 residues in the CDR3. Written as DNA, the CDR3 is TGTGCCTGGAGAGACAAGGGGCGCGGTATCTATGGCTACACCTTC. It is translated as CAWRDKGRGIYGYTF. The variable domain in full, completed from reference TRBV30 and TRBJ1-2, reads SQTIHQWPATLVQPVGSPLSLECTVEGTSNPNLYWYRQAAGRGLQLLFYSVGIGQISSEVPQNLSASRPQDRQFILSSKKLLLSDSGFYLCAWRDKGRGIYGYTFGSGTRLTVV.

The rearrangement joins TRBV5-6 to TRBJ2-7, with 8 bases matching TRBD2. Germline CDR1 reads SGHDT; CDR2 reads YYEEEE. Trimming took 4 bases from V and 2 from J; bases not matched to a gene: 11. This CDR3 has 16 amino acids. The CDR3: CASSPDGGGRTYEQYF. The CDR3 bases are TGTGCCAGCAGCCCGGACGGGGGGGGCAGGACCTACGAGCAGTACTTC.

With regard to this clone: The same CDR3 can be traced to other DNA sequences in this sample. The CDR3 here is CASSPTGGITEAFF. The CDR3 DNA is TGTGCCAGCAGCCCCACAGGGGGCATCACTGAAGCTTTCTTT. This chain links TRBV2 with TRBJ1-1, with 9 bases fitting TRBD1. Germline V gene lookup returns CDR1 SNHLY and CDR2 FYNNEI. Losses at the gene ends were 6 bases for V and 4 bases for J; bases not matched to a gene: 6. The CDR3 length is 14 residues.

The gene calls are TRBV7-3 and TRBJ2-3, with 16 bases identical to TRBD2. Germline loops: CDR1 SGHTA, CDR2 FQGTGA. CDR3 length: 19 amino acids. Trimming at V came to 3 bases and at J to 5 bases, leaving 11 bases not matched to a gene. CDR3 nucleotide sequence: TGTGCCAGCAGCTTCTCCCCGGGACTAGCGGGAGGGTCGGGAGATACGCAGTATTTT. Its translation is CASSFSPGLAGGSGDTQYF.

This clone has just a few counts. This chain links TRBV6-5 with TRBJ1-2, with TRBD1 matching 10 bases. The CDR3 loop spans 16 amino acids. Germline V gives CDR1 MNHEY, CDR2 SVGAGI. V shed 2 bases, J shed 2 bases, and the junction held 5 bases outside the gene matches. The CDR3 spells CASSYIRTGGNYGYTF. CDR3 DNA: TGTGCCAGCAGTTACATCAGGACAGGGGGAAACTATGGCTACACCTTC.

This clone was recorded only once. The genes are TRBV7-9 and TRBJ2-7; 9 bases line up with TRBD1. This CDR3 has 15 residues. V lost 4 bases to trimming and J lost 3 bases; unmatched junction nucleotides: 7. CDR1 and CDR2 (germline): SEHNR, FQNEAQ (reference sequence). The CDR3 protein is CASSSWTGEDYEQYF. The CDR3 bases are TGTGCCAGCAGCTCCTGGACAGGGGAGGACTACGAGCAGTACTTC.

Turning to this clone: Sequence at one end of the junction differs from germline and may be a read error. The gene calls are TRBV7-7 and TRBJ2-2, with 8 bases matching TRBD2. This CDR3 spans 16 amino acids. The germline V gene has CDR1 SSHAT and CDR2 FNYEAQ (reference sequence). CDR3 sequence: CASSPSGTSDPGELFF. The CDR3 nucleotides read TGTGCTAGCAGCCCGTCTGGGACTAGTGATCCCGGGGAGCTGTTTTTT.

The chain combines TRBV27 with TRBJ1-2; D possibly corresponds to TRBD1 (6 bases). The germline gives CDR1 MNHEY, CDR2 SMNVEV (reference sequence). Trimming shortened V by 3 bases and J by 6 bases, and 20 bases separated the two germline ends. The CDR3 is 16 residues long. As DNA, the CDR3 is TGTGCCAGCAGTTTTAACAGGGCGACTTCGAGTAATGGCTACACCTTC. Translating gives CASSFNRATSSNGYTF.

V gene TRBV5-1 combines with J gene TRBJ2-1, with a weak D call TRBD1 (6 bases). The CDR3 loop spans 13 amino acids. V lost 3 bases, J lost 9 bases, and 13 bases lay in between. Germline V gene lookup returns CDR1 SGHRS and CDR2 YFSETQ. CDR3 bases: TGCGCCAGCAGCTCCAGGGGATGGGGTGAGCAGTTCTTC. This translates into CASSSRGWGEQFF.

The gene calls are TRBV15 and TRBJ2-1; TRBD1 might be the D (6 bases). CDR1 is LNHNV, CDR2 YYDKDF, per germline (reference sequence). There are 14 residues in the CDR3. Trimming cost V 0 bases and J 8 bases, with 11 bases left between them. The CDR3, as DNA: TGTGCCACCAGCAGAGATAGGGGACAATATGAGCAGTTCTTC. This codes for CATSRDRGQYEQFF.

This clone appeared a few times. The chain recombines TRBV19 with TRBJ1-1, with 7 bases aligning to TRBD1. The CDR3 is made up of 14 amino acids. Germline CDR1 reads LNHDA; CDR2 reads SQIVND (reference sequence). With 6 bases clipped from V and 7 bases from J, the junction kept 11 bases outside the gene matches. In DNA form, the CDR3 reads TGTGCCAGTAGGACCTCCTTGACAGGGCTTGAAGCTTTCTTT. Translated, it gives CASRTSLTGLEAFF.

This rearrangement joins TRBV6-4 to TRBJ2-5; 10 positions match TRBD1. With V trimmed by 7 bases and J by 4 bases, 9 bases remained unmatched. Germline CDR1 is MRHNA and CDR2 is SNTAGT. There are 15 residues in the CDR3. CDR3 protein: CASIPPDRGTETQYF. CDR3 nucleotide sequence: TGTGCCAGCATACCGCCGGACAGGGGGACAGAGACCCAGTACTTC.

The sample holds a few counts of this clone. This chain connects TRBV4-2 to TRBJ1-1; TRBD1 agrees at 7 bases. The V and J ends lost 0 bases and 0 bases, in that order; junction bases with no gene match: 4. The CDR3 totals 16 residues. Germline-derived CDR1 and CDR2 are LGHNA and YNFKEQ. The CDR3 DNA follows: TGTGCCAGCAGCCAAGATCAACAGGGGATGAACACTGAAGCTTTCTTT. Translation gives CASSQDQQGMNTEAFF.

The chain employs TRBV7-9 and TRBJ1-2; a weak D match, TRBD1 (6 bases). Looked up from germline, CDR1 is SEHNR and CDR2 is FQNEAQ (reference sequence). Trimming took off 5 bases at V and 8 bases at J, with 21 bases between the two ends. There are 15 residues in the CDR3. The CDR3 DNA sequence: TGTGCCAGCAGCCCAGGGGTTGGGCAGGGGCTCGGCTACACCTTC. Its protein is CASSPGVGQGLGYTF.